The 10 T cell receptor beta chains reported below all come from one sample, sequenced in a study of shared clonotypes between healthy human individuals. Sequenced by immunoSEQ multiplex PCR; TCRdb stores in-frame clones only, minus some. The sample holds more than 850,000 clones; approximately 78% are singletons and the top ten take approximately 0.52%. Sequencing was carried out using memory CD4+ T cells from PBMCs. The subset is: CD45RA-negative fraction. These receptor sequences come from a man younger than 30 in good health. Some clones in this sample may be carry-over from other donors' samples.

V is TRBV27 and J is TRBJ2-2, with D perhaps TRBD1 (6 bases). The CDR3 loop spans 15 amino acids. The V gene's germline CDR1 is MNHEY and CDR2 SMNVEV (reference sequence). V gave up 7 bases and J gave up 4 bases, with 16 bases separating them. The CDR3 bases are TGTGCCAGCAACCTTGGGGGCGCGGGCACCGGGGAGCTGTTTTTT. Translation: CASNLGGAGTGELFF.

The chain combines TRBV28 with TRBJ2-7; 10 bases align to TRBD2. The CDR3 is 13 amino acids. V was clipped by 2 bases and J by 6 bases; unmatched bases: 1. The germline gives CDR1 MDHEN, CDR2 SYDVKM. CDR3: CASSLLAGAEQYF. As DNA, the CDR3 is TGTGCCAGCAGTTTACTAGCGGGAGCCGAGCAGTACTTC.

The chain carries TRBV7-2 and TRBJ2-3; 7 bases fit TRBD2. The CDR3 loop spans 15 amino acids. CDR1 SGHTA and CDR2 FQGNSA come from the germline V gene. The V segment lost 4 bases and the J segment 6 bases; nucleotides outside the gene matches: 10. This CDR3 is CASSYYGLVTDTQYF. In DNA, the CDR3 is TGTGCCAGCAGCTATTATGGACTAGTCACCGATACGCAGTATTTT.

The chain recombines TRBV4-1 with TRBJ2-7; TRBD2 aligns across 12 bases. Germline CDR1 and CDR2: MGHRA and YSYEKL. The CDR3 runs to 15 residues. J gave up 4 bases and V 4 bases, and 5 bases lay outside the gene matches. DNA for the CDR3: TGCGCCAGCAGCCGTGGGACTAGCGGGCCGTACGAGCAGTACTTC. It yields the protein CASSRGTSGPYEQYF.

The rearrangement joins TRBV28 to TRBJ1-2; 7 nucleotides align to TRBD1. This CDR3 is 15 amino acids long. Per germline, CDR1 MDHEN and CDR2 SYDVKM. The trim removed 1 base at V and 7 bases at J, leaving 9 bases unmatched. This CDR3 is CASSLSGTEGIGYTF. The CDR3 region has the DNA TGTGCCAGCAGTTTATCCGGGACAGAAGGGATTGGCTACACCTTC.

J is TRBJ1-4 and V is TRBV7-9, with D tentatively TRBD1 (5 bases). CDR3 length: 15 residues. Trimming removed 7 bases at V and 2 bases at J, with 14 bases between. Germline V lookup: CDR1 SEHNR, CDR2 FQNEAQ (reference sequence). CDR3 region: CASNPSGLTNEKLFF. The CDR3 DNA follows: TGTGCCAGCAACCCCTCGGGGCTGACTAATGAAAAACTGTTTTTT.

The chain combines TRBV2 with TRBJ1-4; the match to TRBD1 covers 7 bases. Germline lookup yields CDR1 SNHLY and CDR2 FYNNEI. The CDR3 totals 13 residues. J lost 8 bases, V lost 6 bases, and 6 bases had no gene match. The CDR3 sequence: CASRGQSGEKLFF. The CDR3 DNA reads as TGTGCCAGCAGGGGACAGTCCGGGGAAAAACTGTTTTTT.

This rearrangement joins TRBV5-1 to TRBJ2-1, with TRBD1 matching over 8 bases. The length of the CDR3 is 16 residues. V was pared by 0 bases and J by 10 bases, with 12 bases of the junction left unmatched. The germline gives CDR1 SGHRS, CDR2 YFSETQ. The CDR3 loop reads CASSLGTGQGGEEQFF. CDR3 nucleotides: TGCGCCAGCAGCTTGGGGACCGGACAGGGAGGAGAAGAGCAGTTCTTC.

The V gene is TRBV7-2, the J gene TRBJ2-1; D might be TRBD2 (6 bases). Trimming left V 1 base short and J 3 bases short, with 13 bases between. This CDR3 is 16 amino acids long. Germline V gene lookup returns CDR1 SGHTA and CDR2 FQGNSA. The CDR3 sequence is CASSLGAGSNYNEQFF. DNA of the CDR3: TGTGCCAGCAGCTTAGGGGCGGGATCCAACTACAATGAGCAGTTCTTC.

This clone has only one observation. The chain employs TRBV18 and TRBJ2-6, with D uncertain. CDR1 is KGHSH, CDR2 LQKENI, per germline. This CDR3 has 18 residues. V gave up 4 bases and J gave up 0 bases, with 16 bases separating them. The CDR3, as DNA: TGTGCCAGCTCACAGCCGTCAGGAATCTACTCTGGGGCCAACGTCCTGACTTTC. This codes for CASSQPSGIYSGANVLTF.